Given below is one T cell receptor (beta chain) in context. Its matching antigen is unknown. Incorporation of UMIs carrying a 6-nucleotide sample barcode was performed by template switching. TCRdb reprocessed the 5' RACE reads and reports one entry per CDR3 protein, with no DNA. The sample includes fewer than 200,000 distinct CDR3 sequences. This specimen belongs to a study of monozygotic twins with inflammatory bowel disease. Points from the study as a whole: IBD-affected twins scored below their healthy co-twins in TCRbeta diversity (inverse Simpson).

The CDR3 sequence is 16 residues long. Germline V gives CDR1 SNHLY, CDR2 FYNNEI. The rearrangement uses TRBV2 and TRBJ2-2; the TCRdb call, TRBD2, lacks DNA for checking. The sample comprised blood. The sequence was obtained from a human donor with ulcerative colitis or Crohn's disease, or a healthy co-twin of an affected twin (not recorded which). This chain's CDR3 is CASSEGSGVNTGELFF.